This T cell receptor (beta chain) was captured in a study of cytomegalovirus exposure and HLA in healthy donors. In regard to this clone: Antigen specificity is unknown.

V gave up 9 bases and J gave up 5 bases; unmatched junction bases: 10. This CDR3 comprises 14 residues. Germline CDR1 SNHLY, CDR2 FYNNEI. The PCR made use of 60 Vbeta and 13 Jbeta primers. Repertoires were generated with immunoSEQ multiplex PCR, while TCRdb's copy carries only in-frame clones and drops some. The table shows roughly 160,000 clones, with about 65% occurring only once. Findings of the study overall: The study carried out a later analysis of TCR beta sequences. It associated around 17,000 of them with specific HLA alleles at a false discovery rate of 0.05.

The TCR originated in a woman aged 25 to 39 in good health and CMV-seronegative. The material sequenced was PBMCs. The chain uses TRBV2 and TRBJ1-1, with 9 bases identical to TRBD1. The CDR3 spells CASTGGPRGTEAFF. CDR3 coding DNA: TGTGCCAGTACAGGGGGCCCAAGGGGGACTGAAGCTTTCTTT.